The T cell receptor beta chain described here comes from a study of vaccination effects on CD4 cells after COVID-19. Findings and caveats of the study: Healthy vaccinees showed cross-reactivity with common cold coronaviruses in only 1 of 255 vaccine-induced clones.

About this clone: Its antigen is currently unknown.

The protocol was immunoSEQ multiplex PCR, while the TCRdb copy is restricted to in-frame clones and leaves out a portion. This table holds 71,000 or so clones, 65% to 85% found once. Germline CDR1 and CDR2: SGHTA and FQGNSA. Trimming removed 1 base from V and 5 bases from J; junction bases left unmatched: 7. This CDR3 is built from 15 residues. Viral peptide pools were used in the ViraFEST assay to expand antigen-specific CD4+ T cells, and sequencing came afterward. Subsequent to a culture period of about ten days, CD4+ T cells were isolated. Having tested negative for nucleocapsid antibodies, the vaccine recipients showed no prior SARS-CoV-2 infection. Cultivation was performed at a few million PBMC per well with approximately 9 IU/ml IL-2 and about 9.2 ug/ml peptides added.

The origin of this receptor is a human donor who received a COVID-19 vaccine. The V and J genes are TRBV7-2 and TRBJ2-5; TRBD2 matches 7 bases. This specimen was CD4+ T cells from PBMCs cultured with HCoV-OC43 spike peptides, taken before COVID-19 vaccination. Subset reported: HCoV-OC43 spike overlapping peptide pool stimulation. The CDR3 DNA is TGTGCCAGCAGCTTAGGGGGAGGGAGGATGGAGACCCAGTACTTC. Residues: CASSLGGGRMETQYF.